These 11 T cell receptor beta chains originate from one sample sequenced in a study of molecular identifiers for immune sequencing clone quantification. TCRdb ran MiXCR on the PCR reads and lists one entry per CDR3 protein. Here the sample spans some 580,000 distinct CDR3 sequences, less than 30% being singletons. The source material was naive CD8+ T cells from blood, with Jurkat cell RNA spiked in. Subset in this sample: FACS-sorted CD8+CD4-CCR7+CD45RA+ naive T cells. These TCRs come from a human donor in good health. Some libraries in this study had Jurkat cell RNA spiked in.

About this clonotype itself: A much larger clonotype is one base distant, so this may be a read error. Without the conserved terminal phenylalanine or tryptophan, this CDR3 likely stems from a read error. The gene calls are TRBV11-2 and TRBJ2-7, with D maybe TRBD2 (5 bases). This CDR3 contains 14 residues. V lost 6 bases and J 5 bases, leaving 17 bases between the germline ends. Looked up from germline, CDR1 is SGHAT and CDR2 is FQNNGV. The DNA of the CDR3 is TGTGCCAGCAGTTACGAGGGTTCGAGGGACGAGCAGTACTCC. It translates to CASSYEGSRDEQYS.

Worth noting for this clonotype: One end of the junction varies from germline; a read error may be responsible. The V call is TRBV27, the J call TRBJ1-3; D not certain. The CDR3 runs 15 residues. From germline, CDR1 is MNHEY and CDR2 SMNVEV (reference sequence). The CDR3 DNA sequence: TGTGCCAGCAGTTTATCCGGGTTCTCTCGAAACACCATATATTTT. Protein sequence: CASSLSGFSRNTIYF.

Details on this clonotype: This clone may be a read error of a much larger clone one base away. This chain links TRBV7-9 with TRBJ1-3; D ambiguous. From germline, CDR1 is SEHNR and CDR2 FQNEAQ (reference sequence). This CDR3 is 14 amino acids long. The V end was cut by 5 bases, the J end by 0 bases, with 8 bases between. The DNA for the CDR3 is TGTGCCAGCAGCGTCGGATTCTCTGGAAACACCATATATTTT. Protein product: CASSVGFSGNTIYF.

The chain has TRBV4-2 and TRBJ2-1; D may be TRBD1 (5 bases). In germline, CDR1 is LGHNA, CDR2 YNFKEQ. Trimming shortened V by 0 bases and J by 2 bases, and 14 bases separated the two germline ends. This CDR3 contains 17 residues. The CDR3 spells CASSQDEGEVPYNEQFF. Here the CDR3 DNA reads TGTGCCAGCAGCCAAGACGAAGGGGAAGTCCCCTACAATGAGCAGTTCTTC.

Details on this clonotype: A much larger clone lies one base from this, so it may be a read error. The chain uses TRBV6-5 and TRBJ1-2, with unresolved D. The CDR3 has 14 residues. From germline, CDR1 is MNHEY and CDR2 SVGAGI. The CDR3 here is CASSYSRANYGCTF. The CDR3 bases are TGTGCCAGCAGTTACTCCAGAGCTAACTATGGCTGCACCTTC.

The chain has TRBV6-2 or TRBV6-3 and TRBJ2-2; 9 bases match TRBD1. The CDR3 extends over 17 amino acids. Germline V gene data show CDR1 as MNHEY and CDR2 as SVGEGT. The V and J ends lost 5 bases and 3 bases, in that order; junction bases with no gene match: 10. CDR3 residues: CASSDEQGAFYTGELFF. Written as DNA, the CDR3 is TGTGCCAGCAGTGACGAACAGGGGGCCTTTTACACCGGGGAGCTGTTTTTT.

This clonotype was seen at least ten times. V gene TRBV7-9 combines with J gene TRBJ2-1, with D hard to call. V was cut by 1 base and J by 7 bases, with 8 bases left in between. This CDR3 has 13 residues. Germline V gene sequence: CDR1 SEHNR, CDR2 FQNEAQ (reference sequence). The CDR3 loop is CASSLDPRNEQFF. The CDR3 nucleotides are TGTGCCAGCAGCTTAGACCCCCGAAATGAGCAGTTCTTC.

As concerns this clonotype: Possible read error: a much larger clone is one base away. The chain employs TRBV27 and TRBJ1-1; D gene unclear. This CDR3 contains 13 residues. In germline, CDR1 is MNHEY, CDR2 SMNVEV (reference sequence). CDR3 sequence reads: CDSSYGVSTEAFF. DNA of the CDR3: TGTGACAGCAGTTATGGGGTTAGCACTGAAGCTTTCTTT.

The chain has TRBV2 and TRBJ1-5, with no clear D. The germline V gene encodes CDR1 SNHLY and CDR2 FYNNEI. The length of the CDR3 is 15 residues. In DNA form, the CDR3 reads TGTGTCAACAATAAAAAAATAGAAGGCAATCAGCCCCAGCATTTT. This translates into CVNNKKIEGNQPQHF.

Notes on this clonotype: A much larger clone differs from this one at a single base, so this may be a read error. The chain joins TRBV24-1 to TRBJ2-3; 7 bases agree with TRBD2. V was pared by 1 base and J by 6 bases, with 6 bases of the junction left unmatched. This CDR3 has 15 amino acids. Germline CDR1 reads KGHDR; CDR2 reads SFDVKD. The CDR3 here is CATSDFTGGSDTQYF. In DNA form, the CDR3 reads TGTGCCACCAGTGATTTCACCGGGGGGTCGGATACGCAGTATTTT.

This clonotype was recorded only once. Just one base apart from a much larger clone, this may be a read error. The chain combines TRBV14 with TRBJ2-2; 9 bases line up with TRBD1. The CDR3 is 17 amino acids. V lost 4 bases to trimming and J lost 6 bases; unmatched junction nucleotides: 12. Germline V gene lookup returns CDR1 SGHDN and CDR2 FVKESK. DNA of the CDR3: TGTGCCAGCAGCCCACCGCCGGGACAGGGTTTCGCCGGGGAGCTGTTTTTT. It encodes CASSPPPGQGFAGELFF.